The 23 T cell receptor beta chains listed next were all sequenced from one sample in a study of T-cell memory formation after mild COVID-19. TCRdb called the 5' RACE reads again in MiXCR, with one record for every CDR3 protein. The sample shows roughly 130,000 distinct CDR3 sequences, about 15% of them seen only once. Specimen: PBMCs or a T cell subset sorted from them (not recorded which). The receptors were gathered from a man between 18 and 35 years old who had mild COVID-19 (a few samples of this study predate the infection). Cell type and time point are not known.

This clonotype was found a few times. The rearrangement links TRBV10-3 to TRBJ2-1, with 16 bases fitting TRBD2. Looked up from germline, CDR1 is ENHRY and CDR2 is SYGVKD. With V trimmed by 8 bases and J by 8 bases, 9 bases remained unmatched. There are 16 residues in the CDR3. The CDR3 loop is CAIAFSGTSGGDEQFF. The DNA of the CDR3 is TGTGCCATCGCTTTTTCCGGGACTAGCGGGGGGGATGAGCAGTTCTTC.

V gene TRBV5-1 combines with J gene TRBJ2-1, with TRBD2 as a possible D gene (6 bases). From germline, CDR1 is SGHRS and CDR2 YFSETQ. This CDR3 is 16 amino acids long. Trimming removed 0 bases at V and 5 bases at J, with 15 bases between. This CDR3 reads CASSLGAGGAHNEQFF. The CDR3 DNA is TGCGCCAGCAGCTTGGGGGCTGGCGGGGCACACAATGAGCAGTTCTTC.

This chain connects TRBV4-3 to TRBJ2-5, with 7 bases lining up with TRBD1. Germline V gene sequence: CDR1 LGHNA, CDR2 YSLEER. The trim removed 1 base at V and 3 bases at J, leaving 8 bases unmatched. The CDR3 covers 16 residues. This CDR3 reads CASSQGDRVYEETQYF. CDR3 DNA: TGCGCCAGCAGCCAAGGTGACAGGGTTTACGAAGAGACCCAGTACTTC.

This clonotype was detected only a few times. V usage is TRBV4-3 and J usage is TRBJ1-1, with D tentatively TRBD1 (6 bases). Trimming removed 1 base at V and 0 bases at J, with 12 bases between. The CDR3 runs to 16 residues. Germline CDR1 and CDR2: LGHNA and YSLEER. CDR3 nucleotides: TGCGCCAGCAGCCAAGTCCGTGGGACAATGAACACTGAAGCTTTCTTT. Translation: CASSQVRGTMNTEAFF.

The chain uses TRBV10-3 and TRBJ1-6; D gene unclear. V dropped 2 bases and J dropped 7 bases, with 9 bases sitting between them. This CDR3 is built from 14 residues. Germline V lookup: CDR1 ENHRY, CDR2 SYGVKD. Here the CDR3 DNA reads TGTGCCATCAGTGAGGTCGGGGAGAATTCACCCCTCCACTTT. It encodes CAISEVGENSPLHF.

The CDR3 sequence is CASSLEGTDSGNTIYF. Here the CDR3 DNA reads TGCGCCAGCAGCTTGGAGGGGACAGACTCTGGAAACACCATATATTTT. V is TRBV5-1 and J is TRBJ1-3; 7 bases agree with TRBD1. This CDR3 region has 16 residues. Germline V CDR1 and CDR2: SGHRS, YFSETQ. V shed 0 bases, J shed 0 bases, and the junction held 3 bases outside the gene matches.

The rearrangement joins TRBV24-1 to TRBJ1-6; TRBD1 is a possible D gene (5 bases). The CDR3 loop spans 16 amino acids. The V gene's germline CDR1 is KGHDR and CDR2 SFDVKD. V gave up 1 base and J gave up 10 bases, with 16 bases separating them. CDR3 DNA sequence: TGTGCCACCAGTGATTTCCAGGGACGGAATGGATCACCCCTCCACTTT. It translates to CATSDFQGRNGSPLHF.

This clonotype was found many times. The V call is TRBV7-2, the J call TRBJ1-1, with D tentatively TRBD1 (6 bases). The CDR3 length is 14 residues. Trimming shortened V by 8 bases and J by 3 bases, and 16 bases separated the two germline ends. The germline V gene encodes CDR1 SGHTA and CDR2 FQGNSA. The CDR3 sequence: CASRIITGYTEAFF. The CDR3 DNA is TGTGCCAGCCGCATAATTACAGGGTACACTGAAGCTTTCTTT.

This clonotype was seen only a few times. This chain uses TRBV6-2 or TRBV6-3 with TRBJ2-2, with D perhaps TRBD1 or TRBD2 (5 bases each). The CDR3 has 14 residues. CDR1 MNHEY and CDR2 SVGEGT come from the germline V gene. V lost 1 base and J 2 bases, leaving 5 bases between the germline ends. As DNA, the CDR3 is TGTGCCAGCAGTTACTGGGACAACACCGGGGAGCTGTTTTTT. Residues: CASSYWDNTGELFF.

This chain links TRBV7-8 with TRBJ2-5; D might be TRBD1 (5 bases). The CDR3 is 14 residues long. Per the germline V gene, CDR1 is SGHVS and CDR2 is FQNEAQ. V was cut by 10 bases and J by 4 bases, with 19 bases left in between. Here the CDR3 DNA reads TGTGCCACCCTCAGGGCAGGGCTGGGAGAGACCCAGTACTTC. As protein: CATLRAGLGETQYF.

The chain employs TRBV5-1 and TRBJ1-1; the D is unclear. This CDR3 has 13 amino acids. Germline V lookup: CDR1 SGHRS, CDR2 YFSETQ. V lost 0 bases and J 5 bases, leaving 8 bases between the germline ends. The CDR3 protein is CASSLDGVTEAFF. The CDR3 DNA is TGCGCCAGCAGCTTGGACGGGGTTACTGAAGCTTTCTTT.

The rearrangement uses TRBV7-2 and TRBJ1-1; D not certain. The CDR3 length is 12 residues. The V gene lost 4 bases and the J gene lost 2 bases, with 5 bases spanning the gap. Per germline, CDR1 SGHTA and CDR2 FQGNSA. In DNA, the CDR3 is TGTGCCAGCAGCTCGTATAACACTGAAGCTTTCTTT. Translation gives CASSSYNTEAFF. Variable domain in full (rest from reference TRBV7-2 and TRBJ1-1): GAGVSQSPSNKVTEKGKDVELRCDPISGHTALYWYRQSLGQGLEFLIYFQGNSAPDKSGLPSDRFSAERTGGSVSTLTIQRTQQEDSAVYLCASSSYNTEAFFGQGTRLTVV.

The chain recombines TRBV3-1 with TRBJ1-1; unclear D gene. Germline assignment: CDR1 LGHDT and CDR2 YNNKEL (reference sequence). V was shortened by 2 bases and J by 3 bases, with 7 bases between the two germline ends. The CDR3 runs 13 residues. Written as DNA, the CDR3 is TGTGCCAGCAGCCAATTGACGGACACTGAAGCTTTCTTT. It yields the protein CASSQLTDTEAFF.

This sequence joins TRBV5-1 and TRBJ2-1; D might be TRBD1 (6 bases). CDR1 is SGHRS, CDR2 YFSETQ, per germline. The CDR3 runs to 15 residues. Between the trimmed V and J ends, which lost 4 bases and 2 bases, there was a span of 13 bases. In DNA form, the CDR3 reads TGCGCCAGCAGCATTACAGGGCTCACCTACAATGAGCAGTTCTTC. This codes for CASSITGLTYNEQFF.

CDR3 amino acids: CASRPRETGELFF. CDR3 in DNA: TGTGCCAGCAGGCCGCGGGAGACCGGGGAGCTGTTTTTT. The chain employs TRBV7-6 and TRBJ2-2; 7 nucleotides agree with TRBD2. This CDR3 is built from 13 residues. With 6 bases clipped from V and 5 bases from J, the junction kept 3 bases outside the gene matches. Germline CDR1 SGHVS, CDR2 FNYEAQ.

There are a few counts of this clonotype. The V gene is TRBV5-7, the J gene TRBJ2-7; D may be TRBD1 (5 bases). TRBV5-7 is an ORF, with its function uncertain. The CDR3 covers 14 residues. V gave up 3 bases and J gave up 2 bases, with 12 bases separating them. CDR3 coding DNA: TGTGCCAGCAGCTCAGGGCCCAGCACCTACGAGCAGTACTTC. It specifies CASSSGPSTYEQYF.

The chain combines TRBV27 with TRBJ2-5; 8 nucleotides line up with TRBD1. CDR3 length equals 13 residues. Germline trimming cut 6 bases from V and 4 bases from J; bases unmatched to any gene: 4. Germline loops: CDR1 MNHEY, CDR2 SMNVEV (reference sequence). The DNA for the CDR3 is TGTGCCAGCAGAGGCAGGGGGCGAGAGACCCAGTACTTC. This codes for CASRGRGRETQYF.

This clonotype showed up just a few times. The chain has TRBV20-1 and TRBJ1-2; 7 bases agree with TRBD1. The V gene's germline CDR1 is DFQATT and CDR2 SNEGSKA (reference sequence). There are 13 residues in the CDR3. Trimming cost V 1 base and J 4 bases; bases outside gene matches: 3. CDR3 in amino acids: CSARVAGGYGYTF. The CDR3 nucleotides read TGCAGTGCTAGAGTTGCAGGGGGCTATGGCTACACCTTC.

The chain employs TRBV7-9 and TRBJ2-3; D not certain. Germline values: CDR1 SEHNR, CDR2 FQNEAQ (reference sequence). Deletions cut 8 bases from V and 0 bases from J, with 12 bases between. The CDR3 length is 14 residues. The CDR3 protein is CASGPSGSTDTQYF. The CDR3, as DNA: TGTGCCAGCGGTCCGAGTGGGAGCACAGATACGCAGTATTTT.

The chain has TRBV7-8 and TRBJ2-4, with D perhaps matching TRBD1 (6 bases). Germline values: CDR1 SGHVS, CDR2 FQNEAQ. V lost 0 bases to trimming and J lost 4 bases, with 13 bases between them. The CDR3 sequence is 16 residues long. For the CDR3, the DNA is TGTGCCAGCAGCTTAGCTGGACAGCAGTTAAAAAACATTCAGTACTTC. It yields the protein CASSLAGQQLKNIQYF.

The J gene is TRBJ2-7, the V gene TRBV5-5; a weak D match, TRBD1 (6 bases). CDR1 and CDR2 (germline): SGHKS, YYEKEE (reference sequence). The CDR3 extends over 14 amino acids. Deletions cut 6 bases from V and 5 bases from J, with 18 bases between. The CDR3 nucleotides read TGTGCCAGCACTACTAGGCCAGGGGTACACGAGCAGTACTTC. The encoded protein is CASTTRPGVHEQYF.

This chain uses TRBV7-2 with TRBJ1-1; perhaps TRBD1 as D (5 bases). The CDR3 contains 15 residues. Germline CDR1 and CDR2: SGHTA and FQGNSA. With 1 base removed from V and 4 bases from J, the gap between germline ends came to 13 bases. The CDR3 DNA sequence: TGTGCCAGCAGCTTAGGACACCGGGGGAGCACTGAAGCTTTCTTT. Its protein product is CASSLGHRGSTEAFF.

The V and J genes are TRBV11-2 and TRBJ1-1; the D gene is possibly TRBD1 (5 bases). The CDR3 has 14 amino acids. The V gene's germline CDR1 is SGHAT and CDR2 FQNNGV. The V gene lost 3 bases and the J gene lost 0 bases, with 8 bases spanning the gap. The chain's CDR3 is CASSLAGMNTEAFF. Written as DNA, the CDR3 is TGTGCCAGCAGCTTGGCAGGGATGAACACTGAAGCTTTCTTT.